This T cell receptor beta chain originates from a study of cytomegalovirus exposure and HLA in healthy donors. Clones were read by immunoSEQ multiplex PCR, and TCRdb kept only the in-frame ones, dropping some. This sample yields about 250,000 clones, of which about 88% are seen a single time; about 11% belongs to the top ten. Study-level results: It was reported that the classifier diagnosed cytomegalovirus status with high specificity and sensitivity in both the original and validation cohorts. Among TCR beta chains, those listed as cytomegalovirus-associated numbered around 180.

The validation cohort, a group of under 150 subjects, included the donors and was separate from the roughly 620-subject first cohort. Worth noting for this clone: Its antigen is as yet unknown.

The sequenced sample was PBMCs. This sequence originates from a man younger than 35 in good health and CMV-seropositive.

CDR3 nucleotide sequence: TGTGCCACCAGCAGAGATGGGGGGACGAACACTGAAGCTTTCTTT. Translating it yields CATSRDGGTNTEAFF. The chain carries TRBV15 and TRBJ1-1; possible D gene TRBD1, 5 bases. This CDR3 has 15 residues. Trimming shortened V by 0 bases and J by 1 base, and 9 bases separated the two germline ends. The V gene's germline CDR1 is LNHNV and CDR2 YYDKDF (reference sequence).